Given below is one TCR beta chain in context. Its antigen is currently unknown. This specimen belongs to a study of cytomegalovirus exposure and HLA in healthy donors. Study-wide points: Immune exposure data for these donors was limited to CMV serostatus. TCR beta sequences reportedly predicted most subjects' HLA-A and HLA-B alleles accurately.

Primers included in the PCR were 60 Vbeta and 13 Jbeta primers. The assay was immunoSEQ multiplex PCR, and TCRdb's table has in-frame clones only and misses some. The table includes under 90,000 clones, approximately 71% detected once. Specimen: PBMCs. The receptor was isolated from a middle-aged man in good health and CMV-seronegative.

Here the CDR3 reads CASSQDPILGGRSYEQYF. In DNA form, the CDR3 reads TGTGCCAGCAGCCAAGACCCCATTTTAGGCGGGCGCTCCTACGAGCAGTACTTC. The chain employs TRBV4-2 and TRBJ2-7; tentative D call: TRBD2 (5 bases). Germline CDR1 LGHNA, CDR2 YNFKEQ. Trimming took off 0 bases at V and 0 bases at J, with 18 bases between the two ends. This CDR3 region has 18 residues.